This T cell receptor (beta chain) was profiled in a study of radiotherapy plus CTLA-4 blockade in lung cancer. General study findings and limits: Radiotherapy plus ipilimumab was followed by expansion in blood of tumor-derived TCR clones. It was early blood T cell clone dynamics, with interferon-beta, that reportedly best predicted response.

On this clone itself: The antigen is undetermined.

From germline, CDR1 is MNHEY and CDR2 SMNVEV (reference sequence). The V gene end was trimmed by 5 bases and the J gene end by 0 bases; junction bases not matched to a gene: 7. The CDR3 is 16 residues long. Sequencing was performed with immunoSEQ multiplex PCR; in TCRdb, only in-frame clones are kept and a portion is missing. This repertoire shows fewer than 150,000 clones, approximately 84% found once; its top ten account for approximately 5.5%. The source material was peripheral blood, sampled from a patient treated with radiotherapy plus ipilimumab. V gene TRBV27 combines with J gene TRBJ2-1; TRBD1 matches at 7 bases. This receptor was obtained from a human donor with non-small cell lung cancer who had a partial response to radiotherapy plus ipilimumab. This CDR3 reads CASSPRRDSSYNEQFF. The CDR3 DNA follows: TGTGCCAGCAGTCCGAGACGGGACAGCTCCTACAATGAGCAGTTCTTC.